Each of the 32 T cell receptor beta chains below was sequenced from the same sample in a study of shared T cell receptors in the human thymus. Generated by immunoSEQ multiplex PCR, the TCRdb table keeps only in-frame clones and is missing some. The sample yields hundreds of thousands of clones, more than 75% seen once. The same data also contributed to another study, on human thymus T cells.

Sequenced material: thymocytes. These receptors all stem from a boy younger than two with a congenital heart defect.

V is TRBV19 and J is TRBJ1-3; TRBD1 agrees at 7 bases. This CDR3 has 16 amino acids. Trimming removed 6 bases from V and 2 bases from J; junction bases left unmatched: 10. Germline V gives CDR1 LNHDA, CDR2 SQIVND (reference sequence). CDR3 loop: CASSSTPTGAGNTIYF. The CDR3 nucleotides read TGTGCCAGTAGCTCAACCCCCACAGGGGCTGGAAACACCATATATTTT.

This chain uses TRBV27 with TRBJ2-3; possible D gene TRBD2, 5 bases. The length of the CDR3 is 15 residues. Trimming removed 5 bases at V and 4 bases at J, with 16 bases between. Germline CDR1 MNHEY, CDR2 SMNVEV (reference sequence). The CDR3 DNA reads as TGTGCCAGCAGTCACTCGGGGATGGGCGCAGATACGCAGTATTTT. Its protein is CASSHSGMGADTQYF.

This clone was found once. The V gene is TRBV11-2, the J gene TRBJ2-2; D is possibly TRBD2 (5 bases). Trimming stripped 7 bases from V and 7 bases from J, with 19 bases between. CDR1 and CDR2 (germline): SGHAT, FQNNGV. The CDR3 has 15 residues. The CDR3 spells CASTPVPRRGGELFF. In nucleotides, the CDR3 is TGTGCCAGCACCCCGGTTCCGCGCCGGGGCGGGGAGCTGTTTTTT. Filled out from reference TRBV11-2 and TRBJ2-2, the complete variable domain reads EAGVAQSPRYKIIEKRQSVAFWCNPISGHATLYWYQQILGQGPKLLIQFQNNGVVDDSQLPKDRFSAERLKGVDSTLKIQPAKLEDSAVYLCASTPVPRRGGELFFGEGSRLTVL.

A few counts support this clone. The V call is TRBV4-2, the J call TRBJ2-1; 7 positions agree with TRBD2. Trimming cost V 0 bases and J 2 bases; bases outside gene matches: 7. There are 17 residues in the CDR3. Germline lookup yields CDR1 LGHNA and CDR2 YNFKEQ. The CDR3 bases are TGTGCCAGCAGCCAAGATCCGCGGGAGAGGACCTACAATGAGCAGTTCTTC. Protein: CASSQDPRERTYNEQFF.

As DNA, the CDR3 is TGCGCCAGCAGCGGGGTAGGGGGACCCGGTTCAGATACGCAGTATTTT. Translation: CASSGVGGPGSDTQYF. V and J are TRBV4-3 and TRBJ2-3, with TRBD1 as a possible D gene (6 bases). This CDR3 has 16 amino acids. Trimming cost V 5 bases and J 4 bases, with 19 bases left between them. Germline assignment: CDR1 LGHNA and CDR2 YSLEER.

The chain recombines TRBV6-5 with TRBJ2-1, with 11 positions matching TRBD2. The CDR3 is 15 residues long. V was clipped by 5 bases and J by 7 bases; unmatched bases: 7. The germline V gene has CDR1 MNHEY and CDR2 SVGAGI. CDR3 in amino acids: CASSPPSGRRNEQFF. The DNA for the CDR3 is TGTGCCAGCAGTCCCCCTAGCGGGAGGAGGAATGAGCAGTTCTTC.

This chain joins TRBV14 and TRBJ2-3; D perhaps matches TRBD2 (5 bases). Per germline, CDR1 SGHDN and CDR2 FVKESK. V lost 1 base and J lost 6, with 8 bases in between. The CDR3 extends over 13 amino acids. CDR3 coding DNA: TGTGCCAGCAGCCAAGGCGGGCGGGATACGCAGTATTTT. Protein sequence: CASSQGGRDTQYF.

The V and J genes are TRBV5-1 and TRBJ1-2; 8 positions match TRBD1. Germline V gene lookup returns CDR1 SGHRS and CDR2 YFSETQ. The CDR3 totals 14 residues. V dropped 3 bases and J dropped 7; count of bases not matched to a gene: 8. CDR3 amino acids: CASSSGQGSSGYTF. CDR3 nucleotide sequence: TGCGCCAGCAGCTCCGGACAGGGTTCTAGTGGCTACACCTTC.

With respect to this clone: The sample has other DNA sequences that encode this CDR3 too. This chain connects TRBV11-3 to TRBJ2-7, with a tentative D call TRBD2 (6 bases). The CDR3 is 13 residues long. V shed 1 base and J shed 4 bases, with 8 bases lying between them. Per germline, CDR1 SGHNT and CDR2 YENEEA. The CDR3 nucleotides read TGTGCCAGCAGCTTAGGGGGGAGGTACGAGCAGTACTTC. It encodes CASSLGGRYEQYF.

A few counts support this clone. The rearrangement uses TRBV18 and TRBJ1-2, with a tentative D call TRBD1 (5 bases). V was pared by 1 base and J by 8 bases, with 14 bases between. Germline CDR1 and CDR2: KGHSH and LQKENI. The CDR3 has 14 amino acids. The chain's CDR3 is CASSPRGGARGYTF. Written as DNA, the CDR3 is TGTGCCAGCTCACCACGGGGCGGGGCCCGGGGCTACACCTTC. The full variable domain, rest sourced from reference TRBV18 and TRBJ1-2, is NAGVMQNPRHLVRRRGQEARLRCSPMKGHSHVYWYRQLPEEGLKFMVYLQKENIIDESGMPKERFSAEFPKEGPSILRIQQVVRGDSAAYFCASSPRGGARGYTFGSGTRLTVV.

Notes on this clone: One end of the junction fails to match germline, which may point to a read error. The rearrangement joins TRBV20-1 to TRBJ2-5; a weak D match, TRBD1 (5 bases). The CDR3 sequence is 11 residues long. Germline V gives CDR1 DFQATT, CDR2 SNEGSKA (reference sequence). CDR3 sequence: CGASGSPGQYF. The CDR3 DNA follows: TGCGGTGCTTCCGGGTCCCCAGGGCAGTACTTC.

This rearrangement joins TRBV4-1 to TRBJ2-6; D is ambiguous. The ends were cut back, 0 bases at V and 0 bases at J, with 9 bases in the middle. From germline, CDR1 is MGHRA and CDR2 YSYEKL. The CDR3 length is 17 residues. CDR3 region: CASSQDLKRSGANVLTF. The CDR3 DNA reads TGCGCCAGCAGCCAAGATCTGAAGCGCTCTGGGGCCAACGTCCTGACTTTC.

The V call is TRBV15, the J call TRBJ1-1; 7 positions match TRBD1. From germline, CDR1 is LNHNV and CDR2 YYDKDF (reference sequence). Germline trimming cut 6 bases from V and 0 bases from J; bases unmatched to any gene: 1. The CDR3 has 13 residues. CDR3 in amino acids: CATRDRMNTEAFF. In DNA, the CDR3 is TGTGCCACCAGGGACAGGATGAACACTGAAGCTTTCTTT.

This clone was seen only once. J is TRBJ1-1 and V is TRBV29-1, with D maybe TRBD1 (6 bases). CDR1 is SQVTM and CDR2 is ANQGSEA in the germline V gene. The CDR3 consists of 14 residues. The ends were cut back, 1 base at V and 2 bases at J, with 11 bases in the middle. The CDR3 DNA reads TGCAGCGTTGAAGGGGACACAAAAAACACTGAAGCTTTCTTT. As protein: CSVEGDTKNTEAFF.

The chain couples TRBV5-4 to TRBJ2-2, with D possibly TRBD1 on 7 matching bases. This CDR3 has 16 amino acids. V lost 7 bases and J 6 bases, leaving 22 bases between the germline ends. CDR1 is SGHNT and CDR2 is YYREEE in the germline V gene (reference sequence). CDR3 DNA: TGTGCCAGCTCCGCGGACAGGAGGGTGGTAGCCGGGGAGCTGTTTTTT. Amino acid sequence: CASSADRRVVAGELFF.

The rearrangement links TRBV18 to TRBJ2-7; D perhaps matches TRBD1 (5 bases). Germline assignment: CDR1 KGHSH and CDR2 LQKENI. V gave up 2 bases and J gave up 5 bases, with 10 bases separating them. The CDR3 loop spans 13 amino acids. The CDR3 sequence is CASSPREGDEQYF. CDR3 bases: TGTGCCAGCTCACCAAGGGAAGGGGACGAGCAGTACTTC.

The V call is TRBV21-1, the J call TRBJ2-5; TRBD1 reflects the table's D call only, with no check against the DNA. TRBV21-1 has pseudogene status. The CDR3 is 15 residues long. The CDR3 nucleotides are TGTGCCGAACCCAAGGGGCCAGGGGGCCAGGAGACCCAGTACTTC. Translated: CAEPKGPGGQETQYF.

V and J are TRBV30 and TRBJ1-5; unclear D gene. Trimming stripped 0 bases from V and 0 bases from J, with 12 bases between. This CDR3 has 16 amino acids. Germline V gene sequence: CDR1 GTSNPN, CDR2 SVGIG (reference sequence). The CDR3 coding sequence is TGTGCCTGGAGTGTACGGGAAATCAATAGCAATCAGCCCCAGCATTTT. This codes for CAWSVREINSNQPQHF.

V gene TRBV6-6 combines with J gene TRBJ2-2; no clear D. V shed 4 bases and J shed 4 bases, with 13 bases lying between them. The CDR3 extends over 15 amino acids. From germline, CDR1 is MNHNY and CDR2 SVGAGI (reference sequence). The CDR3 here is CASSFPYSGTGELFF. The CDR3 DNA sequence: TGTGCCAGCAGTTTCCCATACTCGGGCACCGGGGAGCTGTTTTTT.

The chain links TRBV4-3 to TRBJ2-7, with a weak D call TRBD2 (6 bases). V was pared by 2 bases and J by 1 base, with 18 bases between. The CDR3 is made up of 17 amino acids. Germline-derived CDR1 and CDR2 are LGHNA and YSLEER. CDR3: CASSQKIIADRSYEQYF. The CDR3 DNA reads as TGCGCCAGCAGCCAAAAAATCATAGCGGATCGGTCCTACGAGCAGTACTTC.

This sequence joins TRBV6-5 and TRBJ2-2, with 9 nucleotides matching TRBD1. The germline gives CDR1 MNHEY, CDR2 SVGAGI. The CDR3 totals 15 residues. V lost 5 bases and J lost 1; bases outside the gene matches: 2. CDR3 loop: CASSLGQGNTGELFF. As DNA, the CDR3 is TGTGCCAGCAGTCTGGGACAGGGGAACACCGGGGAGCTGTTTTTT.

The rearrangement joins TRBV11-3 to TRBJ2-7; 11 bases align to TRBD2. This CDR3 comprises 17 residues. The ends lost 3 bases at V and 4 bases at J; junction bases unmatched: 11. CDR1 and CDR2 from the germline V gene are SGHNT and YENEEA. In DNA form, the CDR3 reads TGTGCCAGCAGCTTTTACGAACTAGCGGGAGTGGGATACGAGCAGTACTTC. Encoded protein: CASSFYELAGVGYEQYF.

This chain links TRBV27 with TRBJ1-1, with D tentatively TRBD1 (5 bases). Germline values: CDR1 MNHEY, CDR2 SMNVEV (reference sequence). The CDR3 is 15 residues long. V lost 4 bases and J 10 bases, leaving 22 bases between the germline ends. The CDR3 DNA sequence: TGTGCCAGCAGTTCCCCCCTTGGTCCAACAGGTCGAGCTTTCTTT. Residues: CASSSPLGPTGRAFF.

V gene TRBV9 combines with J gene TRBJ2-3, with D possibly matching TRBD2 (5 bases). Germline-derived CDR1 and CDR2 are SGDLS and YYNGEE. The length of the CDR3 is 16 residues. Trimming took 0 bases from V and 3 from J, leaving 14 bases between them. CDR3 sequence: CASSVGTGVGTDTQYF. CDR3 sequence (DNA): TGTGCCAGCAGCGTAGGGACTGGCGTGGGGACAGATACGCAGTATTTT.

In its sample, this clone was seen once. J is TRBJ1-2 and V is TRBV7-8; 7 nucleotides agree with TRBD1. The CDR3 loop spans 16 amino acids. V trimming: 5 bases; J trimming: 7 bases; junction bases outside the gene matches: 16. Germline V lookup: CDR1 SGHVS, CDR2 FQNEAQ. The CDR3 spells CASSPRGAGRMGGYTF. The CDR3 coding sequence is TGTGCCAGCAGCCCCAGGGGGGCAGGGCGGATGGGTGGCTACACCTTC.

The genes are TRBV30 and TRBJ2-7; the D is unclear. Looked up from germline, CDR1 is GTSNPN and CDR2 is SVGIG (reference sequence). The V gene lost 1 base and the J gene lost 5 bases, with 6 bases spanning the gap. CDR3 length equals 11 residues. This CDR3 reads CAWSERDEQYF. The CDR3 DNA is TGTGCCTGGAGTGAACGGGACGAGCAGTACTTC.

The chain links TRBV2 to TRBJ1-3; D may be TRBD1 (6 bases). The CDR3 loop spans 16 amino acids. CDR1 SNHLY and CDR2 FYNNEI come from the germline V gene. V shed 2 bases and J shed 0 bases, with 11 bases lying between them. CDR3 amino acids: CASSELQGYSGNTIYF. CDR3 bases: TGTGCCAGCAGTGAATTACAGGGTTACTCTGGAAACACCATATATTTT.

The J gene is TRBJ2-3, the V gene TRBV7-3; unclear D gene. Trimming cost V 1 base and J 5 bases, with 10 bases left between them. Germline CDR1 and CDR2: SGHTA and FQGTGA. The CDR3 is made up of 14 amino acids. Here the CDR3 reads CASSLKARLDTQYF. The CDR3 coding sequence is TGTGCCAGCAGCTTAAAAGCTCGGTTAGATACGCAGTATTTT.

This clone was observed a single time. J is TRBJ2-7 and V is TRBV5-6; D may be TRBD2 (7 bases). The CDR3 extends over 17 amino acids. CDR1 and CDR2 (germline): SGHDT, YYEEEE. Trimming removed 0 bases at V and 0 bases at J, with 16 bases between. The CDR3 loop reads CASSLGGGGRRSYEQYF. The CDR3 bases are TGTGCCAGCAGCTTGGGAGGGGGGGGCAGGCGCTCCTACGAGCAGTACTTC.

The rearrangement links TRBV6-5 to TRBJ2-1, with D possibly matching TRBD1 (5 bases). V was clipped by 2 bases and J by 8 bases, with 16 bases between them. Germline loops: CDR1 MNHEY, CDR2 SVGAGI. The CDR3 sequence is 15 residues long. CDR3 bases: TGTGCCAGCAGTTACCCAGGGCCTCCACCCGATGAGCAGTTCTTC. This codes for CASSYPGPPPDEQFF.

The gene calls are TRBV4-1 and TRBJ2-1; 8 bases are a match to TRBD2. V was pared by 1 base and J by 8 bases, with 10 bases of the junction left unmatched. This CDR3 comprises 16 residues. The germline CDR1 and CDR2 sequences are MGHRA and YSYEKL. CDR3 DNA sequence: TGCGCCAGCAGCCAAGTAGGGACTAGTGTGTTCTATGAGCAGTTCTTC. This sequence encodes CASSQVGTSVFYEQFF.

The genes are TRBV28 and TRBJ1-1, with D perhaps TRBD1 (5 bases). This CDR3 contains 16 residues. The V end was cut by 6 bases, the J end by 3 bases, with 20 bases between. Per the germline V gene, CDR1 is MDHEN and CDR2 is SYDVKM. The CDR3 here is CASRTPPRGGDTEAFF. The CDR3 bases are TGTGCCAGCAGGACTCCTCCCCGGGGCGGGGACACTGAAGCTTTCTTT.